Listed below are T cell receptor beta chains from one sample, sequenced in a study of Ad26.COV2.S vaccination and SARS-CoV-2 variants. Generated by immunoSEQ multiplex PCR, the TCRdb table keeps only in-frame clones and is missing some. The table has under 150,000 clones, roughly 88% seen once. This material consisted of peripheral blood, taken after recovery from COVID-19. All receptors derive from a human donor who had recovered from COVID-19. Each CDR3 is given with its conserved first and last residue. The D gene is left open where the match is weak. The size of a clone is reported for some rows only, either as once, few or many, or as a class for expanded clones.

v_gene,abundance,d_gene,j_gene,CDR3aa,CDR3nt
TRBV6-1,NA,TRBD1,TRBJ1-4,CASSDRGNNEKLFF,TGTGCCAGCAGTGACAGGGGGAACAATGAAAAACTGTTTTTT
TRBV4-3,NA,NA,TRBJ2-4,CASSQGWRSTLAKNIQYF,TGCGCCAGCAGCCAAGGGTGGAGGTCTACCCTAGCCAAAAACATTCAGTACTTC
TRBV10-3,NA,NA,TRBJ1-1,CAISESSFQDGNTEAFF,TGTGCCATCAGTGAGTCTAGCTTTCAGGATGGTAACACTGAAGCTTTCTTT
TRBV18,NA,NA,TRBJ1-2,CASSPGTGDYTF,TGTGCCAGCTCACCCGGGACTGGGGACTACACCTTC
TRBV6-1,NA,NA,TRBJ1-5,CASSEDSSGNQPQHF,TGTGCCAGCAGTGAAGACAGCAGTGGCAATCAGCCCCAGCATTTT
TRBV28,NA,TRBD1,TRBJ1-1,CASGVPDRVKIEAFF,TGTGCCAGCGGGGTTCCAGACAGGGTGAAAATTGAAGCTTTCTTT
TRBV7-9,once,TRBD2,TRBJ2-5,CASSPTGGGRETQYF,TGTGCCAGCAGCCCGACGGGGGGGGGCAGGGAGACCCAGTACTTC
TRBV19,NA,TRBD1,TRBJ2-6,CASNPGQGARGANVLTF,TGTGCCAGTAACCCGGGACAGGGGGCTAGGGGGGCCAACGTCCTGACTTTC
TRBV30,NA,NA,TRBJ1-1,CASRLMNTEAFF,TGTGCCTCCAGGTTGATGAACACTGAAGCTTTCTTT
TRBV28,NA,NA,TRBJ1-6,CASSNGQPSHYNSPLHF,TGTGCCAGCAGTAACGGACAGCCGAGCCATTATAATTCACCCCTCCACTTT
TRBV6-6,NA,NA,TRBJ2-3,CASSYSVRRATDTQYF,TGTGCCAGCAGTTACTCGGTGAGACGTGCCACAGATACGCAGTATTTT
TRBV29-1,NA,NA,TRBJ1-2,CSVEDPTTTRRGYTF,TGCAGCGTTGAAGACCCAACAACGACACGCCGGGGCTACACCTTC
TRBV9,NA,NA,TRBJ1-1,CASSVVGQRNTEAFF,TGTGCCAGCAGCGTAGTGGGGCAGCGGAACACTGAAGCTTTCTTT
TRBV19,NA,TRBD1,TRBJ1-5,CATRRRGRVGPQSQPQHF,TGTGCCACAAGGAGAAGGGGGCGCGTAGGGCCACAAAGTCAGCCCCAGCATTTT
TRBV5-1,NA,NA,TRBJ2-5,CASSLASSAGKETQYF,TGCGCCAGCAGCTTGGCTTCTTCGGCGGGAAAAGAGACCCAGTACTTC
TRBV6-4,NA,NA,TRBJ2-3,CASSWGGIQAEETSTDTQYF,TGTGCCAGCAGCTGGGGAGGCATCCAGGCGGAGGAAACTAGCACAGATACGCAGTATTTT
TRBV28,once,NA,TRBJ1-2,CASRDGANYGYTF,TGTGCCAGCAGAGACGGAGCTAACTATGGCTACACCTTC
TRBV30,NA,TRBD1,TRBJ1-4,CAWSHFGTAEKLFF,TGTGCCTGGAGTCATTTCGGGACAGCTGAAAAACTGTTTTTT
TRBV29-1,NA,NA,TRBJ1-1,CSVEERVNTEAFF,TGCAGCGTTGAAGAGAGAGTGAACACTGAAGCTTTCTTT
TRBV5-1,NA,TRBD2,TRBJ2-1,CASSSRLAGARSYNEQFF,TGCGCCAGCAGCTCCCGACTAGCGGGTGCCCGCTCCTACAATGAGCAGTTCTTC
TRBV12-3/TRBV12-4,NA,NA,TRBJ2-5,CASRAGAQETQYF,TGTGCCAGCAGGGCAGGGGCACAAGAGACCCAGTACTTC
TRBV11-3,NA,NA,TRBJ1-1,CASSWRGDTEAFF,TGTGCCAGCAGCTGGAGGGGGGACACTGAAGCTTTCTTT
TRBV27,NA,NA,TRBJ2-3,CASSSRPPPRPDTQYF,TGTGCCAGCAGTTCCCGCCCACCTCCCCGTCCAGATACGCAGTATTTT
TRBV4-1,NA,NA,TRBJ2-7,CASSQGIRGEQYF,TGCGCCAGCAGCCAAGGGATAAGGGGCGAGCAGTACTTC
TRBV9,NA,NA,TRBJ1-6,CASSDRGANSPLHF,TGTGCCAGCAGCGACCGGGGAGCCAATTCACCCCTCCACTTT
TRBV5-8,NA,NA,TRBJ1-1,CASSFPVGGTEAFF,TGTGCCAGCAGCTTCCCAGTGGGGGGGACTGAAGCTTTCTTT
TRBV29-1,NA,TRBD1,TRBJ1-2,CSVYGQGFYGYTF,TGCAGCGTTTACGGACAGGGCTTCTATGGCTACACCTTC
TRBV7-9,NA,NA,TRBJ1-1,CASSLGKANTEAFF,TGTGCCAGCAGCTTAGGAAAAGCGAACACTGAAGCTTTCTTT
TRBV28,NA,TRBD1,TRBJ1-1,CASSFTGGMAEAFF,TGTGCCAGCAGTTTCACAGGGGGGATGGCTGAAGCTTTCTTT
TRBV12-3/TRBV12-4,few,NA,TRBJ2-3,CASSLFGLDTQYF,TGTGCCAGCAGTTTGTTCGGGTTGGATACGCAGTATTTT
TRBV27,NA,NA,TRBJ1-5,CASRGRGRGNQPQHF,TGTGCCAGCCGTGGCCGGGGACGGGGCAATCAGCCCCAGCATTTT
TRBV12-3/TRBV12-4,NA,NA,TRBJ1-2,CASSPDSSYGYTF,TGTGCCAGCAGTCCAGACAGCTCCTATGGCTACACCTTC
TRBV10-1,NA,NA,TRBJ2-3,CASSESKGTSTDTQYF,TGCGCCAGCAGTGAGTCAAAGGGGACAAGCACAGATACGCAGTATTTT
TRBV19,NA,NA,TRBJ1-1,CASSMPSGTEAFF,TGTGCCAGTAGTATGCCCTCGGGCACTGAAGCTTTCTTT
TRBV3-1/TRBV3-2,NA,NA,TRBJ1-2,CASSHKAGEGAKNYGYTF,TGTGCCAGCAGCCATAAAGCGGGTGAAGGGGCGAAGAACTATGGCTACACCTTC
TRBV19,NA,NA,TRBJ1-1,CASRENTEAFF,TGTGCCAGTCGGGAAAACACTGAAGCTTTCTTT
TRBV30,NA,NA,TRBJ1-2,CAWSPQGMGGYTF,TGTGCCTGGTCACCCCAGGGGATGGGTGGCTACACCTTC
TRBV28,NA,NA,TRBJ1-1,CASSFGSGTTEAFF,TGTGCCAGCAGTTTCGGCAGCGGAACCACTGAAGCTTTCTTT
TRBV18,NA,NA,TRBJ1-1,CASKFIRGNTEAFF,TGTGCCAGTAAGTTTATCAGAGGGAACACTGAAGCTTTCTTT
TRBV4-1,NA,NA,TRBJ1-1,CASSQGGMDTEAFF,TGCGCCAGCAGCCAAGGGGGGATGGACACTGAAGCTTTCTTT
TRBV3-1/TRBV3-2,NA,NA,TRBJ1-1,CASSRRESNTEAFF,TGTGCCAGCAGCCGACGGGAGTCCAACACTGAAGCTTTCTTT
TRBV24-1,NA,TRBD1,TRBJ2-5,CATSSGQGLRETQYF,TGTGCCACCAGTTCCGGACAGGGGTTGCGGGAGACCCAGTACTTC
TRBV30,NA,NA,TRBJ1-1,CAWSTGLQGGNTEAFF,TGTGCCTGGAGTACCGGCCTACAGGGCGGTAACACTGAAGCTTTCTTT
TRBV28,NA,TRBD1,TRBJ1-5,CASAGTGEWQPQHF,TGTGCCAGCGCCGGGACAGGGGAATGGCAGCCCCAGCATTTT
TRBV10-2,NA,TRBD2,TRBJ2-5,CASSDIAGRGETQYF,TGCGCCAGCAGCGACATAGCGGGGCGAGGAGAGACCCAGTACTTC
TRBV7-9,once,NA,TRBJ1-4,CASSLDLTTNEKLFF,TGTGCCAGCAGCTTGGATCTAACAACTAATGAAAAACTGTTTTTT
TRBV5-1,once,NA,TRBJ2-7,CASSLVGYEQYF,TGCGCCAGCAGCTTGGTGGGGTACGAGCAGTACTTC
TRBV11-2,NA,NA,TRBJ2-7,CASSVRSGTYEQYF,TGTGCCAGCAGTGTTAGGTCCGGGACCTACGAGCAGTACTTC
TRBV28,NA,TRBD1,TRBJ1-6,CASLGQSNSPLHF,TGTGCCAGCCTGGGACAGAGTAATTCACCCCTCCACTTT
TRBV21-1,NA,NA,TRBJ1-4,CASSKGLLCGNEKLFF,TGTGCCAGCAGCAAAGGATTGCTGTGCGGTAATGAAAAACTGTTTTTT
TRBV15,NA,NA,TRBJ1-5,CATSRGGGSNQPQHF,TGTGCCACCAGCAGAGGCGGAGGCAGCAATCAGCCCCAGCATTTT
TRBV3-1/TRBV3-2,NA,NA,TRBJ1-2,CASSHLGGDYGYTF,TGTGCCAGCAGCCATTTAGGGGGGGACTATGGCTACACCTTC
TRBV30,NA,NA,TRBJ2-7,CAWSTISGGEQYF,TGTGCCTGGAGCACAATCAGCGGTGGTGAGCAGTACTTC
TRBV10-1,NA,TRBD1,TRBJ1-5,CAIIRDRGLPKYNQPQHF,TGCGCCATCATCAGAGACAGGGGCCTTCCCAAATACAATCAGCCCCAGCATTTT